This TCR beta chain was captured in a study of T-cell reconstitution after alpha-beta-depleted transplantation in children. The TCRbeta library incorporated unique molecular identifiers. From the PCR reads, TCRdb called clonotypes with MiXCR, one entry per CDR3 protein. The sample has a few hundred thousand distinct CDR3 sequences; roughly 9.5% are singletons. V was trimmed by 4 bases and J by 1 base, leaving 15 bases between them. The germline gives CDR1 SGHRS, CDR2 YFSETQ. CDR3 length equals 15 residues. The sample holds a few counts of this clonotype. The origin of this receptor is a human donor who donated a stem cell graft to a child with SCID. The sample consisted of PBMCs from the stem cell graft donor, taken from the stem cell graft. This sequence joins TRBV5-1 and TRBJ2-7; no clear D. The chain's CDR3 is CASSPDEPPSYEQYF. As DNA, the CDR3 is TGCGCCAGCAGCCCGGACGAGCCACCTTCCTACGAGCAGTACTTC.